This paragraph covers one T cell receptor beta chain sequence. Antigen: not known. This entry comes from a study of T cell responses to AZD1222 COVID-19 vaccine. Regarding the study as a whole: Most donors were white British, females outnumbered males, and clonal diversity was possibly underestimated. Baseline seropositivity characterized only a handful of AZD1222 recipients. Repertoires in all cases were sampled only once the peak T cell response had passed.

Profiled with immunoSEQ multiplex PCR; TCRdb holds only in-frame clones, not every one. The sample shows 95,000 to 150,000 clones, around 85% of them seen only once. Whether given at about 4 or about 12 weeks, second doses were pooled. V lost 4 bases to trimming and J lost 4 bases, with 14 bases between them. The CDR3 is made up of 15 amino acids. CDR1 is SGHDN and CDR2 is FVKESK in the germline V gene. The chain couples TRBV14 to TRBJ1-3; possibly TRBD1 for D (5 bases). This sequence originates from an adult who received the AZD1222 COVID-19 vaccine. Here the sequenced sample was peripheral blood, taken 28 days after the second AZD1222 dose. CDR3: CASSPRWGSGNTIYF. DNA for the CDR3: TGTGCCAGCAGCCCCCGTTGGGGCTCAGGAAACACCATATATTTT.